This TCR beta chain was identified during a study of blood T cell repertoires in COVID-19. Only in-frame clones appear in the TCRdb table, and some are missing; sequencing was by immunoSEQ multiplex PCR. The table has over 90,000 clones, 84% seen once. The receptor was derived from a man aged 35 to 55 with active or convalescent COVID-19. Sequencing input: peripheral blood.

CDR3 protein: CAWRRQGDNSPLHF. As DNA, the CDR3 is TGTGCCTGGAGGAGACAGGGGGATAATTCACCCCTCCACTTT. The chain is built from TRBV30 and TRBJ1-6; 9 nucleotides line up with TRBD1. The J segment lost 5 bases and the V segment lost 3 bases, leaving 2 bases of the junction unmatched. The CDR3 covers 14 residues. Germline V gene data show CDR1 as GTSNPN and CDR2 as SVGIG (reference sequence). The variable domain in full, completed from reference TRBV30 and TRBJ1-6, reads SQTIHQWPATLVQPVGSPLSLECTVEGTSNPNLYWYRQAAGRGLQLLFYSVGIGQISSEVPQNLSASRPQDRQFILSSKKLLLSDSGFYLCAWRRQGDNSPLHFGNGTRLTVT.